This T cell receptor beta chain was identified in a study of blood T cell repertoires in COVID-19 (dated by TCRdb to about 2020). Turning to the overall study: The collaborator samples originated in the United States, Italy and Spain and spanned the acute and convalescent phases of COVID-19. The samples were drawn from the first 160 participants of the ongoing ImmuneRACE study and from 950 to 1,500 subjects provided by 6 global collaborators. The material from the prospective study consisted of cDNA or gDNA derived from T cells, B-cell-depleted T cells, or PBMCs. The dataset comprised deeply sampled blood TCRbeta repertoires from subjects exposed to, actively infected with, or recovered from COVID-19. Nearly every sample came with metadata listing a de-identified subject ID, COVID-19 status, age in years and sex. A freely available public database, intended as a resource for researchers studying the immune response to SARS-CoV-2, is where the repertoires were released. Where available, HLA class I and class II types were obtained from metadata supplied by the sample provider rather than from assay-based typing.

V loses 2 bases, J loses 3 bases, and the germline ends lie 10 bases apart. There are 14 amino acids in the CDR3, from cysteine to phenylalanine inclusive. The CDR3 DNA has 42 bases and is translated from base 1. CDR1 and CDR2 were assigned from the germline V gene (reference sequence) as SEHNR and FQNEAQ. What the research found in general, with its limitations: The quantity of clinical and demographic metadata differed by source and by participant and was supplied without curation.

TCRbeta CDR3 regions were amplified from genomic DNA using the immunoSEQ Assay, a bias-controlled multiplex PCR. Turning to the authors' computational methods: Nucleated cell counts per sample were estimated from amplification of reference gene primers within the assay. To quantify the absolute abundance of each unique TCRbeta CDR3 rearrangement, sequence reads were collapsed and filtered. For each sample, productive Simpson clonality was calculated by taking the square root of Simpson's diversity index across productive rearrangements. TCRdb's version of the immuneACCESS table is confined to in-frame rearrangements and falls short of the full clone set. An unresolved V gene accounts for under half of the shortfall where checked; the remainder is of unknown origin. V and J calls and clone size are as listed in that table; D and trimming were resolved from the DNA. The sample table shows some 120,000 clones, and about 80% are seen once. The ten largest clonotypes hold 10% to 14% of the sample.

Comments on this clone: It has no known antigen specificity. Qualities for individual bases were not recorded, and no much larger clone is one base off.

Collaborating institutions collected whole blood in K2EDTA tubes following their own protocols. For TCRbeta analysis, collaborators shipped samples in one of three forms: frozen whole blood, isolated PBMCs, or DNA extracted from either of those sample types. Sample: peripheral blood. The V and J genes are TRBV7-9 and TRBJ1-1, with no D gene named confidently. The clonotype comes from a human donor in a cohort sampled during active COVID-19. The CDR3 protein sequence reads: CASSLTREHTEAFF. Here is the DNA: TGTGCCAGCAGCTTAACTAGGGAGCACACTGAAGCTTTCTTT.